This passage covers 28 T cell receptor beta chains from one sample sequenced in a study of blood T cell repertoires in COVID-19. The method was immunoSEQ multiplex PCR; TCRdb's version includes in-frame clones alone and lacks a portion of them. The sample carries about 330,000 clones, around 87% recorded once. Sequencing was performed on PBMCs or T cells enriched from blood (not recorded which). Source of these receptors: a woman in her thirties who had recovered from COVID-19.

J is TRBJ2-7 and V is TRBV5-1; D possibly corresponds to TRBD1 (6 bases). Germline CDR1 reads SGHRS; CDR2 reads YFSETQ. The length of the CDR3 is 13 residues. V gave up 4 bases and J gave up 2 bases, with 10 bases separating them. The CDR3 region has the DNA TGCGCCAGCAGCATAGGGGGAACCTACGAGCAGTACTTC. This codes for CASSIGGTYEQYF.

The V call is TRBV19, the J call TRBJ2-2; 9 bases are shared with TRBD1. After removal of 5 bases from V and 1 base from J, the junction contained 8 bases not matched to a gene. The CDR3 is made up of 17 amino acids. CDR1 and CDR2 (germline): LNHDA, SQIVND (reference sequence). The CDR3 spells CASSLQGALMNTGELFF. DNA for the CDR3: TGTGCCAGTAGTTTACAGGGGGCGTTGATGAACACCGGGGAGCTGTTTTTT.

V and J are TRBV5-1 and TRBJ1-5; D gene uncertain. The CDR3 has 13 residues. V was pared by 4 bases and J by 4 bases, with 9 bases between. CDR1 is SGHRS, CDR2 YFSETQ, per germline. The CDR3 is CASSPGWNQPQHF. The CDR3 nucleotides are TGCGCCAGCAGCCCGGGGTGGAATCAGCCCCAGCATTTT.

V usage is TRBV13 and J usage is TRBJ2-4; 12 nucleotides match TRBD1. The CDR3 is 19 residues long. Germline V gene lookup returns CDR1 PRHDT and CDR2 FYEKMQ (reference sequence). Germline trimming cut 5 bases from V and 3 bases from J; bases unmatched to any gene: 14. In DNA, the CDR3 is TGTGCCAGCAGCCGCCAAGGGACAGGGGGCTCTGAAGGCAAAAACATTCAGTACTTC. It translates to CASSRQGTGGSEGKNIQYF.

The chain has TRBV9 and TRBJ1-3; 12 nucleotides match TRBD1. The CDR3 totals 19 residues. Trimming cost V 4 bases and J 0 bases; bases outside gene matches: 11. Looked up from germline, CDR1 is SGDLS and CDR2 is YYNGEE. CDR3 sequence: CASSRTGTGGFFSGNTIYF. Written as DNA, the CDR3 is TGTGCCAGCAGCCGTACCGGGACAGGGGGCTTTTTCTCTGGAAACACCATATATTTT. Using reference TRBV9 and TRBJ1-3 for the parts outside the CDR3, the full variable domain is DSGVTQTPKHLITATGQRVTLRCSPRSGDLSVYWYQQSLDQGLQFLIQYYNGEERAKGNILERFSAQQFPDLHSELNLSSLELGDSALYFCASSRTGTGGFFSGNTIYFGEGSWLTVV.

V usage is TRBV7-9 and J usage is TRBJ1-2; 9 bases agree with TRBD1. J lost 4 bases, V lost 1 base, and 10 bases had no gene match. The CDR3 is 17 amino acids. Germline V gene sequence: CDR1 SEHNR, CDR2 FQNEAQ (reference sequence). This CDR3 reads CASSLGIRDRVSYGYTF. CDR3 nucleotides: TGTGCCAGCAGCTTAGGAATCCGGGACAGGGTTAGCTATGGCTACACCTTC.

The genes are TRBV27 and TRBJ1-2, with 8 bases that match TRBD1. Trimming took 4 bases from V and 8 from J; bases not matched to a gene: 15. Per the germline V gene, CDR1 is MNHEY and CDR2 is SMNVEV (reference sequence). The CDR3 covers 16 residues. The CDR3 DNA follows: TGTGCCAGCAGTTATCGAGGGGGACAGGCCTCGAAAGGCTACACCTTC. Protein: CASSYRGGQASKGYTF.

The CDR3 nucleotides read TGTGCCAGCAGGGACAGGGGGTTGTACACTGAAGCTTTCTTT. It encodes CASRDRGLYTEAFF. The chain links TRBV6-5 to TRBJ1-1; 10 bases fit TRBD1. The CDR3 loop spans 14 amino acids. V lost 6 bases to trimming and J lost 3 bases; unmatched junction nucleotides: 4. Germline CDR1 and CDR2: MNHEY and SVGAGI.

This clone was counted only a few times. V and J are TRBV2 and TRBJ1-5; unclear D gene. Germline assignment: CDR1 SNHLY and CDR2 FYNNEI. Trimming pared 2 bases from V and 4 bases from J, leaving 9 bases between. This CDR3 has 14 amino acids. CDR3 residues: CASSEITENQPQHF. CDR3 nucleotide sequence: TGTGCCAGCAGTGAAATCACAGAGAATCAGCCCCAGCATTTT.

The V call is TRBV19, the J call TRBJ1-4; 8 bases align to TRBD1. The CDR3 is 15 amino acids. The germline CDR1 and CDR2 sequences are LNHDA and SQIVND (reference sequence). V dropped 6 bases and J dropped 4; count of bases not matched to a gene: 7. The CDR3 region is CASRPQGVFNEKLFF. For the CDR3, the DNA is TGTGCCAGTAGGCCACAGGGGGTCTTTAATGAAAAACTGTTTTTT.

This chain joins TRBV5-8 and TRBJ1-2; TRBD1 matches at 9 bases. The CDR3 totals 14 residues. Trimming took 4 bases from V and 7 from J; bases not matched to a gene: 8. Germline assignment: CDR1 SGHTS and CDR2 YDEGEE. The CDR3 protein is CASSTGTGSSGYTF. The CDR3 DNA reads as TGTGCCAGCAGCACCGGGACAGGGAGCTCTGGCTACACCTTC.

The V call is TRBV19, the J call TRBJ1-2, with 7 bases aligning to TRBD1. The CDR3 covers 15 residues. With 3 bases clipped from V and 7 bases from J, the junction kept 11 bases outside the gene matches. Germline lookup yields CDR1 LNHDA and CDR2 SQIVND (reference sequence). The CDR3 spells CASSITGDPGGGYTF. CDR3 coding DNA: TGTGCCAGTAGTATTACAGGGGACCCGGGCGGTGGCTACACCTTC.

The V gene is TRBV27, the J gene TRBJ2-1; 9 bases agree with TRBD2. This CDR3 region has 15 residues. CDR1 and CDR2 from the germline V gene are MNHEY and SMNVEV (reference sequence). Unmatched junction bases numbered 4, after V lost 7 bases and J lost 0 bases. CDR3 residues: CASTERGASYNEQFF. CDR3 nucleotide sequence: TGTGCCAGCACGGAGCGGGGGGCCTCCTACAATGAGCAGTTCTTC.

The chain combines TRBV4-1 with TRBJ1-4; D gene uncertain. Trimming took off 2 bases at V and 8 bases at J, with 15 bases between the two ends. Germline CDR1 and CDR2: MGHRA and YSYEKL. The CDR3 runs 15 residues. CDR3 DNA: TGCGCCAGCAGCCAAATTGGTCGAAGGAGGGAAAAACTGTTTTTT. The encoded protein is CASSQIGRRREKLFF.

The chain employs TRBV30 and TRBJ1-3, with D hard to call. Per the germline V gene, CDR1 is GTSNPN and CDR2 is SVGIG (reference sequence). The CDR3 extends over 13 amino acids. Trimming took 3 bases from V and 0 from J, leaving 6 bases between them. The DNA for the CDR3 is TGTGCCTGGAGATTTAGCTCTGGAAACACCATATATTTT. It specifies CAWRFSSGNTIYF.

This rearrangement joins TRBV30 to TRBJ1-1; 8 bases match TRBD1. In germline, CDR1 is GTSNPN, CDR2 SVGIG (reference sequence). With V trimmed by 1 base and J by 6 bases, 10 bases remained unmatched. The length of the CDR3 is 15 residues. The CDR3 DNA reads TGTGCCTGGAGTGCCCCCGGACAGGGTGTTTCTGAAGCTTTCTTT. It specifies CAWSAPGQGVSEAFF. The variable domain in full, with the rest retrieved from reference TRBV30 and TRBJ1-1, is SQTIHQWPATLVQPVGSPLSLECTVEGTSNPNLYWYRQAAGRGLQLLFYSVGIGQISSEVPQNLSASRPQDRQFILSSKKLLLSDSGFYLCAWSAPGQGVSEAFFGQGTRLTVV.

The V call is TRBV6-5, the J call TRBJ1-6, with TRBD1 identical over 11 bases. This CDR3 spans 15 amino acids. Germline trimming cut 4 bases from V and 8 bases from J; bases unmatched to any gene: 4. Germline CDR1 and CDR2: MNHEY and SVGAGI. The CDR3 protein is CASSWTGGLDSPLHF. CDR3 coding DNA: TGTGCCAGCAGTTGGACAGGGGGCTTGGATTCACCCCTCCACTTT.

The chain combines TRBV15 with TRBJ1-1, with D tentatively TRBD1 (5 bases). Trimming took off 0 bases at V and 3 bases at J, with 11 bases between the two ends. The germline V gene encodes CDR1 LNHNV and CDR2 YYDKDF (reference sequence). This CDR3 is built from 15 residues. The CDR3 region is CATSRDSGFDTEAFF. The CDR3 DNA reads TGTGCCACCAGCAGAGATTCAGGGTTCGACACTGAAGCTTTCTTT.

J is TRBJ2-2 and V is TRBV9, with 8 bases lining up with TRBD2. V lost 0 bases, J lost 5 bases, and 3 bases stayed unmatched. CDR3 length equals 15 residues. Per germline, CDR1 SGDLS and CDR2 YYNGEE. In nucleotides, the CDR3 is TGTGCCAGCAGCGTAGATGAGCGGGGGACCGGGGAGCTGTTTTTT. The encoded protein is CASSVDERGTGELFF. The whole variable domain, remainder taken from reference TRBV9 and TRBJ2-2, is DSGVTQTPKHLITATGQRVTLRCSPRSGDLSVYWYQQSLDQGLQFLIQYYNGEERAKGNILERFSAQQFPDLHSELNLSSLELGDSALYFCASSVDERGTGELFFGEGSRLTVL.

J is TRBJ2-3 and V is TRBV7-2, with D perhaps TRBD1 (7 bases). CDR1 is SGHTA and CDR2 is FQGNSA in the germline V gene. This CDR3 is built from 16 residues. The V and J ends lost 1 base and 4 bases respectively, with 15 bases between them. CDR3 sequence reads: CASSLVGAGGPDTQYF. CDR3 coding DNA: TGTGCCAGCAGCTTAGTCGGAGCAGGGGGGCCAGATACGCAGTATTTT.

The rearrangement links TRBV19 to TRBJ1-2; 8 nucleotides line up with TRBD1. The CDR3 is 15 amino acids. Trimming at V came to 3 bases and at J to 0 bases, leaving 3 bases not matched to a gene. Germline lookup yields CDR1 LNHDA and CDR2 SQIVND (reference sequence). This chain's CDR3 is CASSIQGAPNYGYTF. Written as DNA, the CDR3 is TGTGCCAGTAGTATTCAGGGGGCCCCTAACTATGGCTACACCTTC.

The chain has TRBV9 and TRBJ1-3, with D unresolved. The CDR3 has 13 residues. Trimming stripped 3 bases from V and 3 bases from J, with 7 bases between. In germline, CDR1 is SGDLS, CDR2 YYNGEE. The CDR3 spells CASSASDGNTIYF. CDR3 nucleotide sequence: TGTGCCAGCAGCGCGAGTGATGGAAACACCATATATTTT.

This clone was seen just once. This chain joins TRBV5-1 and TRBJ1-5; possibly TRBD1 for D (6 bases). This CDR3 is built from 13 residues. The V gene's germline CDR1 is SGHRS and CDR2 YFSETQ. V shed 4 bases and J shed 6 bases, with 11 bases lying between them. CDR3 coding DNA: TGCGCCAGCAGCGTACAGGGTTCTCAGCCCCAGCATTTT. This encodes CASSVQGSQPQHF.

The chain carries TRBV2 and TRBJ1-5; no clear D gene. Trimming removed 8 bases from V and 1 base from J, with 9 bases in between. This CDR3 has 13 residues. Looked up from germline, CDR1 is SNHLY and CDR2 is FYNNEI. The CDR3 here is CASSEWSNQPQHF. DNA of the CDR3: TGTGCCAGCTCTGAGTGGAGCAATCAGCCCCAGCATTTT.

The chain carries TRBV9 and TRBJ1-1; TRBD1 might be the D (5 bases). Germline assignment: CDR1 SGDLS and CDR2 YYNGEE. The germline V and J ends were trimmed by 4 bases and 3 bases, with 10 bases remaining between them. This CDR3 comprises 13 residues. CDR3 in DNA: TGTGCCAGCAGCCGCCGGGGGGACACTGAAGCTTTCTTT. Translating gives CASSRRGDTEAFF.

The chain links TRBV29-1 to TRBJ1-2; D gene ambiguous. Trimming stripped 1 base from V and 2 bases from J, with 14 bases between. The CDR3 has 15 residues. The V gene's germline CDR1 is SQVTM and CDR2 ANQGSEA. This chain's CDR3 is CSVEGEQTPNYGYTF. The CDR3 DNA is TGCAGCGTTGAAGGGGAGCAAACTCCCAACTATGGCTACACCTTC. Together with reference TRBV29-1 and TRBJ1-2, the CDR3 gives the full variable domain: SAVISQKPSRDICQRGTSLTIQCQVDSQVTMMFWYRQQPGQSLTLIATANQGSEATYESGFVIDKFPISRPNLTFSTLTVSNMSPEDSSIYLCSVEGEQTPNYGYTFGSGTRLTVV.

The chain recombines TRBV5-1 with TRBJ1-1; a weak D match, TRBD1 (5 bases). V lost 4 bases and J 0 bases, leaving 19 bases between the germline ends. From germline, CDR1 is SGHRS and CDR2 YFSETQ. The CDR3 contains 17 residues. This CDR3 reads CASSPRSWEGMNTEAFF. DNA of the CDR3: TGCGCCAGCAGCCCCCGATCTTGGGAGGGGATGAACACTGAAGCTTTCTTT. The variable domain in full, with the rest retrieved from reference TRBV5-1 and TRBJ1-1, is KAGVTQTPRYLIKTRGQQVTLSCSPISGHRSVSWYQQTPGQGLQFLFEYFSETQRNKGNFPGRFSGRQFSNSRSEMNVSTLELGDSALYLCASSPRSWEGMNTEAFFGQGTRLTVV.

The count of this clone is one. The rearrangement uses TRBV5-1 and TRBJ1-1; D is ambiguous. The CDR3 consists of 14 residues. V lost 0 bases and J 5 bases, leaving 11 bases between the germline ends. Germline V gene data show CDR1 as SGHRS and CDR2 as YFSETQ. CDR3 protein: CASSLAGFLTEAFF. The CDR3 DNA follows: TGCGCCAGCAGCTTGGCTGGTTTCCTAACTGAAGCTTTCTTT.